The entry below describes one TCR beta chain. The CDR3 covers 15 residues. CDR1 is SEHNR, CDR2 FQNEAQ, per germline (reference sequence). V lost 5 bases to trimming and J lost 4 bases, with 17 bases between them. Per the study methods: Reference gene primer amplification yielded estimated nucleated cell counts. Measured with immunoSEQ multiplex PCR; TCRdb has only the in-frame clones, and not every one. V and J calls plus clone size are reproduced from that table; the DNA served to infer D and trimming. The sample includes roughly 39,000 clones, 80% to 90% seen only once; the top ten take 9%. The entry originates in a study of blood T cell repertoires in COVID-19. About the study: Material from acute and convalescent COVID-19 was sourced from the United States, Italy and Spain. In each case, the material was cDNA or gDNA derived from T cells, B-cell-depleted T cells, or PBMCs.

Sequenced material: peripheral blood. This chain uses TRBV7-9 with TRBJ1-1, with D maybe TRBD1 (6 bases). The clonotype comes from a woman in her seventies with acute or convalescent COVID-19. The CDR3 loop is CASSPWGRGSTEAFF. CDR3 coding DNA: TGTGCCAGCAGCCCGTGGGGTAGGGGGAGCACTGAAGCTTTCTTT.